The text below deals with one T cell receptor beta chain. Its matching antigen is unknown. The TCR beta cDNA libraries carried unique molecular identifiers. MiXCR, run by TCRdb on the PCR reads, gives a single entry per CDR3 protein. The sample has more than 500,000 distinct CDR3 sequences; around a third are singletons. Germline V gives CDR1 SGHRS, CDR2 YFSETQ. Deletions cut 6 bases from V and 0 bases from J, with 18 bases between. The CDR3 loop spans 16 amino acids. The data stem from a study of post-analysis software for immune sequencing data. Study findings and constraints: Co-batched samples clustered tightly together by F measure. Included in a set of about five TRBV segments more frequent in patients than controls were TRBV5-6, TRBV5-1 and TRBV20-1.

J is TRBJ1-1 and V is TRBV5-1; tentative D call: TRBD1 (6 bases). Material: blood. This TCR was sampled from a girl aged 2-17 years with multiple sclerosis. The CDR3 loop reads CASTQTRGALNTEAFF. The CDR3 DNA sequence: TGCGCCAGCACCCAGACACGGGGGGCTTTGAACACTGAAGCTTTCTTT.